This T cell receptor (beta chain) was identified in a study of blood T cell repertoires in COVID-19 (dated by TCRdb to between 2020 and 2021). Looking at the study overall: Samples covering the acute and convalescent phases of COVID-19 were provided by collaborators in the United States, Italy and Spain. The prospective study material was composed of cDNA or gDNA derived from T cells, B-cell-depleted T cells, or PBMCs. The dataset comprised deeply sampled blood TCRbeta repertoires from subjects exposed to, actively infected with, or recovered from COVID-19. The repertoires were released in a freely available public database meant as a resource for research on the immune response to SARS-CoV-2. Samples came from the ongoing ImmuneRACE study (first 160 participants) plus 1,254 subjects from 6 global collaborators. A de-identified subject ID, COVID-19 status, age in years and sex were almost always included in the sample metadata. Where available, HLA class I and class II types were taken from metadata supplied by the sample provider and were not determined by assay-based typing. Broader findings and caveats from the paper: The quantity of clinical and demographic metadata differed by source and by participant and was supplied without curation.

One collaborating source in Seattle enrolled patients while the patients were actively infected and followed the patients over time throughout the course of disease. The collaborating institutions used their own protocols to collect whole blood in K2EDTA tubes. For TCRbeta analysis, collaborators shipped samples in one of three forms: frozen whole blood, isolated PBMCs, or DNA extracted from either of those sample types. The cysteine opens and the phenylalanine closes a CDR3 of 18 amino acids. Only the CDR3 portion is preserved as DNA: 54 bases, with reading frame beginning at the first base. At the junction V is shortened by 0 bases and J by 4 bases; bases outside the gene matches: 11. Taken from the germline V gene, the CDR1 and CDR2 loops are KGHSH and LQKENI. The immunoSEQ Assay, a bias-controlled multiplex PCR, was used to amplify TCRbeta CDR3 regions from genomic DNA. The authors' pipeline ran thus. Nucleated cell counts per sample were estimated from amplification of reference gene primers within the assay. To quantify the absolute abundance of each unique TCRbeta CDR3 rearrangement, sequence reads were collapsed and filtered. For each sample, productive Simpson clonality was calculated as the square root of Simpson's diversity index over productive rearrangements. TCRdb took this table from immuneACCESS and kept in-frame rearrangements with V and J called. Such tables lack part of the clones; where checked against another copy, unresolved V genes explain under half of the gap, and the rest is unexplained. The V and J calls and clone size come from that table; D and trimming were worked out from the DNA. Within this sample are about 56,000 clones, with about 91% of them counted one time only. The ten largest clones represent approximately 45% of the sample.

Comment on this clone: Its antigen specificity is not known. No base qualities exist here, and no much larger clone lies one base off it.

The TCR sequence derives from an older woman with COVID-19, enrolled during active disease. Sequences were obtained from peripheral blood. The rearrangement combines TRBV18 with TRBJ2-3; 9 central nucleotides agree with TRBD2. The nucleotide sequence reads TGTGCCAGCTCACCACCGTCATCGACTAGCGGTACTTCAGATACGCAGTATTTT. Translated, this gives CASSPPSSTSGTSDTQYF.